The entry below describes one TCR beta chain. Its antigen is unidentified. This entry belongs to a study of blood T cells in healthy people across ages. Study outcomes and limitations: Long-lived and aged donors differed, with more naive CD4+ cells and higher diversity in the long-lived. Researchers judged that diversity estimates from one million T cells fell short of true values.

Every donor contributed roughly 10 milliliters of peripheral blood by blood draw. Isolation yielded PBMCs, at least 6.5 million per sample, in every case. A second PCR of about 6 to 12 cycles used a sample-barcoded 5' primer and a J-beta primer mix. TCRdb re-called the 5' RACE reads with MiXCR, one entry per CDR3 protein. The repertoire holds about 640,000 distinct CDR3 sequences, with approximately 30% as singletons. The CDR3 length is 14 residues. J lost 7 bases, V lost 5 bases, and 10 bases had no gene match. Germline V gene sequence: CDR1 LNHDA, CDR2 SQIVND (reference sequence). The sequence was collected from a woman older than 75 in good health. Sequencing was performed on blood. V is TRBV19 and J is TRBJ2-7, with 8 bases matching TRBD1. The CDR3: CASSPGTGGLEQYF. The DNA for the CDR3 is TGTGCCAGTAGTCCCGGGACAGGAGGTTTGGAGCAGTACTTC.